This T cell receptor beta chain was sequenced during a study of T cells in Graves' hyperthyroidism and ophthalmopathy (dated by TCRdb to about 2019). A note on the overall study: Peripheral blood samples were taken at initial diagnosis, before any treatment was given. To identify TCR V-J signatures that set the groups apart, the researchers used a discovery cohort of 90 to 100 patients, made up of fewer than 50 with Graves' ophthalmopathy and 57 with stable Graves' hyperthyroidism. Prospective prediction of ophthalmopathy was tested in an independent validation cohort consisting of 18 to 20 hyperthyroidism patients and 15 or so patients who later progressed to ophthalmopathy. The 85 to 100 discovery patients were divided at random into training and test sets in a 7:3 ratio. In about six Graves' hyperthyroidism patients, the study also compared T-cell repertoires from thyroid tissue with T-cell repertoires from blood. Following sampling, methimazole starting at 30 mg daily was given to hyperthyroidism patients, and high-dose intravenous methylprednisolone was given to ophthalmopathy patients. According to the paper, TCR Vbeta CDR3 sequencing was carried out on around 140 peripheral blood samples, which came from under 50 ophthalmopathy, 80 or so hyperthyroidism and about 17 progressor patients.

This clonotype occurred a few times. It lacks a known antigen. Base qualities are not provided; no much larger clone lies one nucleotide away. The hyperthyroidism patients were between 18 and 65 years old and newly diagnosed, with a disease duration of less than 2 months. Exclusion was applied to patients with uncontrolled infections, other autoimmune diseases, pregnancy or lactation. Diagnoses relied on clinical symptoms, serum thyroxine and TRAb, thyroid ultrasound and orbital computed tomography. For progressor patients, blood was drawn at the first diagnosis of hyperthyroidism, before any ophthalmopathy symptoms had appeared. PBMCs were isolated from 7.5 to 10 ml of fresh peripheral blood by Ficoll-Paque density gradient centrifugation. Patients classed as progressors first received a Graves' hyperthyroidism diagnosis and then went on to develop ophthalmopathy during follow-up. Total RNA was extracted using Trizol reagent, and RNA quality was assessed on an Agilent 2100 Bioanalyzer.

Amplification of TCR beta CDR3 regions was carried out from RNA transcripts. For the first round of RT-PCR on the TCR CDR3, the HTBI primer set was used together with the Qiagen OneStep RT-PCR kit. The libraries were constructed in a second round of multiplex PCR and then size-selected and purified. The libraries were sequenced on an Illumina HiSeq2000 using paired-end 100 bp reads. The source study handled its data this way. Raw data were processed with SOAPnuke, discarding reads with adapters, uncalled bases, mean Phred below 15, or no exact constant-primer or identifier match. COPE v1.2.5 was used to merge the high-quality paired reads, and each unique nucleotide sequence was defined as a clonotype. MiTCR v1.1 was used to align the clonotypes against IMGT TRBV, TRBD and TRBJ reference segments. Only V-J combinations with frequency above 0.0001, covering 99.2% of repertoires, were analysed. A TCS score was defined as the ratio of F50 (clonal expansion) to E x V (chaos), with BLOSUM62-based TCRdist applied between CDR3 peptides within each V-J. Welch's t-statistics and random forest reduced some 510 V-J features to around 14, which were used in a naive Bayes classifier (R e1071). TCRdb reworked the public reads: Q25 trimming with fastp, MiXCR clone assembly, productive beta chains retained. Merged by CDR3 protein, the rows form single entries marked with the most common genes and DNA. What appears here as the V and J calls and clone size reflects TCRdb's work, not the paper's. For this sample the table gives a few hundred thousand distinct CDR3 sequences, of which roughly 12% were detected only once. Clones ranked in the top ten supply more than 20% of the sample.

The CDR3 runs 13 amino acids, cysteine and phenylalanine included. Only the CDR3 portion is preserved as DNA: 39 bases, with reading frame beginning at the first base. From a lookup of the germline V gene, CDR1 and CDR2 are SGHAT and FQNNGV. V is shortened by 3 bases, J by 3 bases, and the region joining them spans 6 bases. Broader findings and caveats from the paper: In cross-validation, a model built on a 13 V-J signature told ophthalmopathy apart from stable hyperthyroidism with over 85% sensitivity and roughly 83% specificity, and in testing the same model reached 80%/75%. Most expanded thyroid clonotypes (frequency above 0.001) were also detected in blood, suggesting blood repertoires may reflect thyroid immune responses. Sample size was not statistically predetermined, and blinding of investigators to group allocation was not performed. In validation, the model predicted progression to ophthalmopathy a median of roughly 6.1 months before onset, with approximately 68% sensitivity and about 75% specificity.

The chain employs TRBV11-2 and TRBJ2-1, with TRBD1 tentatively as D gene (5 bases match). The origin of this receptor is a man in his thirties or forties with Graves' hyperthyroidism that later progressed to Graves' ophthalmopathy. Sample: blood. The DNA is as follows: TGTGCCAGCAGCTTCGGACACTACAATGAGCAGTTCTTC. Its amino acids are CASSFGHYNEQFF.